Sequencing of this T cell receptor beta chain was carried out in a study of blood T cell repertoires in COVID-19. Authors' analysis steps: Quantification of nucleated cells was approximated via reference gene primer amplification. Produced via immunoSEQ multiplex PCR; TCRdb's table is partial and in-frame only. V, J and clone size were drawn from that table, and D and trimming were deduced from the DNA. The sample records roughly 380,000 clones, roughly 84% being singletons. CDR1 and CDR2 from the germline V gene are SGHKS and YYEKEE (reference sequence). V was pared by 0 bases and J by 1 base, with 2 bases of the junction left unmatched. The CDR3 extends over 15 amino acids.

The gene calls are TRBV5-5 and TRBJ2-5; 8 nucleotides line up with TRBD1. The sample consisted of PBMCs or T cells enriched from blood (not recorded which). This sequence originates from a woman aged 25 to 39 who had recovered from COVID-19. For the CDR3, the DNA is TGTGCCAGCAGCTTGGGGACAGGGCCCCAAGAGACCCAGTACTTC. Residues: CASSLGTGPQETQYF.